Shown below are 9 T cell receptor beta chains from a single sample sequenced in a study of CD8 T cells in ankylosing spondylitis. TCRdb re-called the 5' RACE reads through MiXCR, storing one row per CDR3 protein. This table has 300,000 to 350,000 distinct CDR3 sequences, approximately 10% appearing once. Material for sequencing was blood, either unsorted or a sorted T cell fraction (not recorded which). These receptors originate from a female donor with ankylosing spondylitis or in good health (not recorded which).

The table lists this clonotype with a few counts. The gene calls are TRBV20-1 and TRBJ2-7; D call uncertain. CDR1 and CDR2 from the germline V gene are DFQATT and SNEGSKA (reference sequence). This CDR3 region has 14 residues. Trimming took 6 bases from V and 3 from J, leaving 18 bases between them. The CDR3 nucleotides are TGCAGTGCCCCAGGTCCAGTCTTTAGCTACGAGCAGTACTTC. This codes for CSAPGPVFSYEQYF.

This clonotype came up many times. The genes are TRBV6-5 and TRBJ2-7; D gene ambiguous. Germline-derived CDR1 and CDR2 are MNHEY and SVGAGI. The CDR3 extends over 13 amino acids. V lost 0 bases and J 0 bases, leaving 3 bases between the germline ends. The CDR3 bases are TGTGCCAGCAGTTACTCTTACTCCTACGAGCAGTACTTC. As protein: CASSYSYSYEQYF.

This clonotype has more than one count but fewer than ten. The V and J genes are TRBV5-5 and TRBJ2-7, with 8 positions matching TRBD1. CDR1 SGHKS and CDR2 YYEKEE come from the germline V gene (reference sequence). The CDR3 has 15 residues. Unmatched junction bases numbered 5, after V lost 0 bases and J lost 3 bases. In DNA, the CDR3 is TGTGCCAGCAGCTTGGGCCAGGGGGCGGTCTACGAGCAGTACTTC. Its protein product is CASSLGQGAVYEQYF.

This clonotype showed up many times. This chain links TRBV29-1 with TRBJ2-1; D gene unclear. Germline assignment: CDR1 SQVTM and CDR2 ANQGSEA. V was clipped by 5 bases and J by 4 bases, with 9 bases between them. The CDR3 totals 12 residues. The CDR3 is CSVKNGYNEQFF. CDR3 coding DNA: TGCAGCGTTAAGAACGGTTACAATGAGCAGTTCTTC.

This chain links TRBV28 with TRBJ1-1; D may be TRBD1 (5 bases). The CDR3 runs 12 residues. Germline V gives CDR1 MDHEN, CDR2 SYDVKM. Trimming stripped 3 bases from V and 10 bases from J, with 12 bases between. The CDR3 sequence: CASSLVGGRAFF. The DNA for the CDR3 is TGTGCCAGCAGTTTGGTCGGGGGTCGAGCTTTCTTT.

In its sample, this clonotype was seen many times. The rearrangement uses TRBV5-6 and TRBJ1-1; D is undetermined. The germline V gene encodes CDR1 SGHDT and CDR2 YYEEEE. The CDR3 is 16 residues long. Trimming left V 1 base short and J 6 bases short, with 19 bases between. CDR3 sequence reads: CASSLRASKFLAEAFF. CDR3 DNA: TGTGCCAGCAGCTTGCGCGCGTCTAAGTTCTTGGCTGAAGCTTTCTTT.

This clonotype was observed many times. Here the CDR3 DNA reads TGTGCCAGCAGCCCCCGTTTAGCGGCAAACACCGGGGAGCTGTTTTTT. It yields the protein CASSPRLAANTGELFF. This chain uses TRBV9 with TRBJ2-2; maybe TRBD2 (6 bases). Germline CDR1 SGDLS, CDR2 YYNGEE. V lost 4 bases, J lost 2 bases, and 15 bases lay in between. The CDR3 is made up of 16 amino acids.

This clonotype has at least ten counts. This chain joins TRBV4-1 and TRBJ2-7; perhaps TRBD2 as D (5 bases). With 4 bases removed from V and 4 bases from J, the gap between germline ends came to 11 bases. CDR1 and CDR2 from the germline V gene are MGHRA and YSYEKL. CDR3 length: 13 residues. CDR3: CASSPTTRYEQYF. The CDR3 nucleotides are TGCGCCAGCAGCCCAACAACTAGATACGAGCAGTACTTC.

At least ten counts were recorded for this clonotype. This chain connects TRBV7-7 to TRBJ2-3; 8 bases fit TRBD2. Germline CDR1 SSHAT, CDR2 FNYEAQ (reference sequence). There are 15 residues in the CDR3. The J segment lost 0 bases and the V segment lost 5 bases, leaving 4 bases of the junction unmatched. The CDR3 DNA is TGTGCCAGCAGCCCGCTAGCGGGTAGCACAGATACGCAGTATTTT. Amino acid sequence: CASSPLAGSTDTQYF.